This TCR beta chain appears in the sequencing data of a study of blood T cell repertoires in COVID-19. Whole-study context: Donors in the United States, Italy and Spain gave samples during acute or convalescent COVID-19. PBMCs, B-cell-depleted T cells, or T cells provided the cDNA or gDNA that made up the material.

As originally analysed: How many nucleated cells were present was estimated from reference gene primer amplification. Clones were sequenced by immunoSEQ multiplex PCR, and TCRdb holds only the in-frame ones, with some missing. That table supplies the V and J calls and clone size; D and trimming were determined from the DNA. This table holds 89,000 or so clones, around 96% found once. This clone was observed once. This CDR3 has 14 amino acids. Per germline, CDR1 SGHVS and CDR2 FNYEAQ. Trimming removed 1 base at V and 4 bases at J, with 10 bases between. V usage is TRBV7-6 and J usage is TRBJ2-5, with D perhaps matching TRBD1 (6 bases). This clonotype was sampled from a human donor with active COVID-19. The donor label of this sample is uncertain. Sequencing was carried out using peripheral blood. CDR3 sequence (DNA): TGTGCCAGCAGCTTAGGGCAGGGGACAGAGACCCAGTACTTC. Amino acids: CASSLGQGTETQYF.